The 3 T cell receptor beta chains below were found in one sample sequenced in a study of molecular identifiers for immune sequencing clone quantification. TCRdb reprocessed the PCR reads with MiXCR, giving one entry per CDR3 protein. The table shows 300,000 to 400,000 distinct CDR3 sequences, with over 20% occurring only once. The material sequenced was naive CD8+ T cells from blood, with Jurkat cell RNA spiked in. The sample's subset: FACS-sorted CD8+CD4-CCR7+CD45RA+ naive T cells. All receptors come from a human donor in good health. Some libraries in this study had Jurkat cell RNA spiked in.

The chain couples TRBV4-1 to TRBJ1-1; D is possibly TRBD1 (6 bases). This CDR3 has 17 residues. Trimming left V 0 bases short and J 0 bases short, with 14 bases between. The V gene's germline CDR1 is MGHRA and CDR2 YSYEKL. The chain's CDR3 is CASSQEAGASMNTEAFF. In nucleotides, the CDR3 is TGCGCCAGCAGCCAAGAAGCGGGGGCCAGTATGAACACTGAAGCTTTCTTT.

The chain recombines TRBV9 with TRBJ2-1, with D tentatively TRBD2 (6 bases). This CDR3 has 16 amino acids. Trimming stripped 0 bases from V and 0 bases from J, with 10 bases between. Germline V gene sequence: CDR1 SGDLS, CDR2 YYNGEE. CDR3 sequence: CASSVGGGLSYNEQFF. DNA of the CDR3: TGTGCCAGCAGCGTAGGGGGAGGACTCTCCTACAATGAGCAGTTCTTC.

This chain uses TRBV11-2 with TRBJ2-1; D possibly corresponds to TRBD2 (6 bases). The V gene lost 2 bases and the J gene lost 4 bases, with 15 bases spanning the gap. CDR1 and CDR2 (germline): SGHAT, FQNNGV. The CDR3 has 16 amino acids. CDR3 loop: CASSLNTGVYYNEQFF. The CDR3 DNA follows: TGTGCCAGCAGCTTAAATACGGGAGTATATTACAATGAGCAGTTCTTC.